Sequencing of this T cell receptor beta chain was carried out in a study of identical twins. Using its own MiXCR run on the 5' RACE reads, TCRdb lists one record per CDR3 protein. This table has hundreds of thousands of distinct CDR3 sequences, roughly 20% appearing once. These same data were also listed under a study on T cells expressing NK-cell markers.

Sequenced sample: PBMCs. The TCR comes from a woman aged 18-29 years in good health.

CDR3 bases: TGTGCCAGCAGTTTTTCTAGCGGGGGGTACGAGCAGTACTTC. Translated, it gives CASSFSSGGYEQYF. The rearrangement uses TRBV12-3 or TRBV12-4 and TRBJ2-7, with 11 bases identical to TRBD2. V was pared by 3 bases and J by 4 bases, with 2 bases of the junction left unmatched. CDR3 length: 14 residues.